This T cell receptor (beta chain) originates from a study of cytomegalovirus exposure and HLA in healthy donors. Primers included in the PCR were 60 Vbeta and 13 Jbeta primers. Here immunoSEQ multiplex PCR was the method, and the copy in TCRdb shows in-frame clones only, minus some. This table has around 200,000 clones, over 75% appearing once. The study's findings and limits: Associated with cytomegalovirus, according to the listing, were 150 to 200 TCR beta chains. What a later analysis reportedly showed was that an Asian-associated ancestry cluster had fewer N-insertions than the approximately 700-donor mean. Diagnosis of cytomegalovirus status made by the classifier reportedly showed high specificity and sensitivity. Within an earlier analysis, most TCR beta V segments proved productive either about 90% or about 30% of the time.

Remarks on this clone: Its target is unknown.

Germline V gene sequence: CDR1 LNHDA, CDR2 SQIVND (reference sequence). Trimming pared 6 bases from V and 8 bases from J, leaving 22 bases between. The CDR3 totals 15 residues. The sequence was obtained from a female donor in good health and CMV-seronegative. The sample was PBMCs. The chain couples TRBV19 to TRBJ1-2; D perhaps matches TRBD1 (6 bases). This CDR3 reads CASRARQVETEGYTF. CDR3 DNA sequence: TGTGCCAGTAGGGCTAGACAGGTCGAGACGGAAGGCTACACCTTC.